These T cell receptor beta chains were read from a single sample in a study of T cell responses to AZD1222 COVID-19 vaccine. Here immunoSEQ multiplex PCR was the method, and the copy in TCRdb shows in-frame clones only, minus some. Of about 130,000 clones listed, 85% to 95% were seen once; the top ten hold 6% to 7.5%. The sequenced sample was peripheral blood, obtained 28 days after the second AZD1222 dose. The receptors originated from an adult who received the AZD1222 COVID-19 vaccine. Each CDR3 is given with its conserved first and last residue. The D gene is left open where the match is weak. The size entry is marked missing in some rows and otherwise reads once, few, many or a size class.

V gene: TRBV10-3
clone size: .
D gene: .
J gene: TRBJ1-1
CDR3 DNA: TGTGCCACCTCAGGAAACACTGAAGCTTTCTTT
CDR3 protein: CATSGNTEAFF

V gene: TRBV6-2/TRBV6-3
clone size: .
D gene: .
J gene: TRBJ2-1
CDR3 DNA: TGTGCCAGCAGTTCGGCGGGGCCCGTAAATGAGCAGTTCTTC
CDR3 protein: CASSSAGPVNEQFF

V gene: TRBV18
clone size: .
D gene: .
J gene: TRBJ1-2
CDR3 DNA: TGTGCCAGCTCACCGCAGACAGAAGCTAACTATGGCTACACCTTC
CDR3 protein: CASSPQTEANYGYTF

V gene: TRBV27
clone size: .
D gene: TRBD1
J gene: TRBJ2-7
CDR3 DNA: TGTGCCAGCAGGGCCCAGACAGGGAGTATCTACGAGCAGTACTTC
CDR3 protein: CASRAQTGSIYEQYF

V gene: TRBV5-4
clone size: .
D gene: .
J gene: TRBJ2-1
CDR3 DNA: TGTGCCAGCAGCTTCCGAGGGATTAACAATGAGCAGTTCTTC
CDR3 protein: CASSFRGINNEQFF

V gene: TRBV11-2
clone size: .
D gene: .
J gene: TRBJ1-3
CDR3 DNA: TGTGCCAGCAGCTTAGGGAGTAGCCCTGGAAACACCATATATTTT
CDR3 protein: CASSLGSSPGNTIYF

V gene: TRBV19
clone size: .
D gene: TRBD1
J gene: TRBJ1-1
CDR3 DNA: TGTGCCAGTAGTGTCAGGGGGTTCACTGAAGCTTTCTTT
CDR3 protein: CASSVRGFTEAFF

V gene: TRBV18
clone size: .
D gene: TRBD1
J gene: TRBJ1-1
CDR3 DNA: TGTGCCAGCTCACCGGGGACAGGGGGCAAGGGCACTGAAGCTTTCTTT
CDR3 protein: CASSPGTGGKGTEAFF

V gene: TRBV4-3
clone size: once
D gene: .
J gene: TRBJ2-1
CDR3 DNA: TGCGCCAGCAGCCAAGATCTGATGTACAATGAGCAGTTCTTC
CDR3 protein: CASSQDLMYNEQFF

V gene: TRBV15
clone size: .
D gene: .
J gene: TRBJ1-1
CDR3 DNA: TGTGCCACCAGCAGAGCGGGGGGGAACACTGAAGCTTTCTTT
CDR3 protein: CATSRAGGNTEAFF

V gene: TRBV5-1
clone size: .
D gene: .
J gene: TRBJ2-2
CDR3 DNA: TGCGCCAGCAGCCTTCAGATGGCCGGGGAGCTGTTTTTT
CDR3 protein: CASSLQMAGELFF

V gene: TRBV6-5
clone size: .
D gene: TRBD1
J gene: TRBJ2-5
CDR3 DNA: TGTGCCAGCGGATCCGGGACAGGGAAAGAGACCCAGTACTTC
CDR3 protein: CASGSGTGKETQYF

V gene: TRBV28
clone size: once
D gene: .
J gene: TRBJ1-5
CDR3 DNA: TGTGCCAGCAGAAGTCCCCGTAATCAGCCCCAGCATTTT
CDR3 protein: CASRSPRNQPQHF

V gene: TRBV6-5
clone size: .
D gene: .
J gene: TRBJ1-6
CDR3 DNA: TGTGCCAGCAGTCGGACAAGCTCACCCCTCCACTTT
CDR3 protein: CASSRTSSPLHF

V gene: TRBV30
clone size: .
D gene: .
J gene: TRBJ2-5
CDR3 DNA: TGTGCCTGGGGTCAGGGGGGAGAGACCCAGTACTTC
CDR3 protein: CAWGQGGETQYF

V gene: TRBV19
clone size: .
D gene: .
J gene: TRBJ2-7
CDR3 DNA: TGTGCCAGTAGCCCGGGGGTGGGGGTATCCTACGAGCAGTACTTC
CDR3 protein: CASSPGVGVSYEQYF

V gene: TRBV7-8
clone size: .
D gene: .
J gene: TRBJ1-2
CDR3 DNA: TGTGCCAGCAGGGGGGCGGGGTATGGCTACACCTTC
CDR3 protein: CASRGAGYGYTF

V gene: TRBV13
clone size: .
D gene: .
J gene: TRBJ1-2
CDR3 DNA: TGTGCCAGCAGCCAGAAACGGACATTCCCGGCCGGCTACACCTTC
CDR3 protein: CASSQKRTFPAGYTF